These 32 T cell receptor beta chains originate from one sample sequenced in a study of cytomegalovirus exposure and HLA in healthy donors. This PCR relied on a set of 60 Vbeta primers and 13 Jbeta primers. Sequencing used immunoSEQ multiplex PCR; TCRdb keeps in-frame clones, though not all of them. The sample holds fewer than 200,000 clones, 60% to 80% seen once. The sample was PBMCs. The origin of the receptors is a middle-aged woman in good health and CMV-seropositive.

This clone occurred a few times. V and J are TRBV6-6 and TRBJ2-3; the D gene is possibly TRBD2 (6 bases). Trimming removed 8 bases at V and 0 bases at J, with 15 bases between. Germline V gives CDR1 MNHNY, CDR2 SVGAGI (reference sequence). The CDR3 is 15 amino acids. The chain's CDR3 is CASGSSVTSTDTQYF. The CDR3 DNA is TGTGCCAGCGGCTCTAGCGTAACTAGCACAGATACGCAGTATTTT.

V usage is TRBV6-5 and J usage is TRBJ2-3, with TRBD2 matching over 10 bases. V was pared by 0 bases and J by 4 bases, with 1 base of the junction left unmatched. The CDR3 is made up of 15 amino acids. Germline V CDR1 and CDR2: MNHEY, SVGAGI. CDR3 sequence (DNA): TGTGCCAGCAGTTACTCTAGCGGGGGGTCAGATACGCAGTATTTT. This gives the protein CASSYSSGGSDTQYF.

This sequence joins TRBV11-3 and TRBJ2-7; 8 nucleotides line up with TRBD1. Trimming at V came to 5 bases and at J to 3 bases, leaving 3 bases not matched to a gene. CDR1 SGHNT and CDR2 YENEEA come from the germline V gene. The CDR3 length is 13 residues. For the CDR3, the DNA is TGTGCCAGCAGCCGCGACAGGGGCTACGAGCAGTACTTC. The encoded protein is CASSRDRGYEQYF.

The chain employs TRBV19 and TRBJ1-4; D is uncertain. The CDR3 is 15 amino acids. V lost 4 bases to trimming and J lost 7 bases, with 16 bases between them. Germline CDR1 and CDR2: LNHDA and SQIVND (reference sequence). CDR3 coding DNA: TGTGCCAGTAGTAGGGGAGGAATGGGTGGTGAAAAACTGTTTTTT. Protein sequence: CASSRGGMGGEKLFF. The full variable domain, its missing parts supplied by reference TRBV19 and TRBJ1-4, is DGGITQSPKYLFRKEGQNVTLSCEQNLNHDAMYWYRQDPGQGLRLIYYSQIVNDFQKGDIAEGYSVSREKKESFPLTVTSAQKNPTAFYLCASSRGGMGGEKLFFGSGTQLSVL.

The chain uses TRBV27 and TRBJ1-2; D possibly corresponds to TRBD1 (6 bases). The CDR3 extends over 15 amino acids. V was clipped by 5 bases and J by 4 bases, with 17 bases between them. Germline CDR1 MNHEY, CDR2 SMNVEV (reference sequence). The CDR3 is CASSPSTGSSYGYTF. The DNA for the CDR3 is TGTGCCAGCAGTCCGTCGACAGGCTCTTCCTATGGCTACACCTTC.

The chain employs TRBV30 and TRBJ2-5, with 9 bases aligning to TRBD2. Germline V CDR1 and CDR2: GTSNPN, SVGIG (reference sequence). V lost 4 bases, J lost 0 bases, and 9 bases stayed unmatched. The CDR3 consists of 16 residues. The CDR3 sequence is CAWKQGSGGYQETQYF. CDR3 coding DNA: TGTGCCTGGAAACAGGGTAGCGGGGGTTACCAAGAGACCCAGTACTTC.

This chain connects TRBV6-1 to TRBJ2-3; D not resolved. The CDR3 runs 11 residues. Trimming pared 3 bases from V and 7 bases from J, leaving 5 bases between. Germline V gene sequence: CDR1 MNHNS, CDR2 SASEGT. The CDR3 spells CASSEGHTQYF. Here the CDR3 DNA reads TGTGCCAGCAGTGAGGGCCATACGCAGTATTTT.

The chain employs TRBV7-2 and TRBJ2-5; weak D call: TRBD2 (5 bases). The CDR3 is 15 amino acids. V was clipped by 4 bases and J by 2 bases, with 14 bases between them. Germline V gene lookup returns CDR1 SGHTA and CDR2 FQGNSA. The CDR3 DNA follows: TGTGCCAGCAGCTCGCCAAAGGACTTGCAAGAGACCCAGTACTTC. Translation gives CASSSPKDLQETQYF.

The CDR3 sequence is CASSIDPIGGTEAFF. CDR3 nucleotides: TGTGCCAGTAGTATAGATCCAATAGGGGGCACTGAAGCTTTCTTT. The chain recombines TRBV19 with TRBJ1-1; D is possibly TRBD1 (6 bases). CDR1 is LNHDA and CDR2 is SQIVND in the germline V gene (reference sequence). Trimming took 0 bases from V and 4 from J, leaving 12 bases between them. The CDR3 spans 15 residues.

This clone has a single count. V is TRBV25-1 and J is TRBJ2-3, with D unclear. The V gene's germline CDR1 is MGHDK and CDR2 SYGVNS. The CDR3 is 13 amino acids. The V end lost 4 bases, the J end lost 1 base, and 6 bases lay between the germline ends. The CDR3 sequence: CASSGPGTDTQYF. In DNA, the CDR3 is TGTGCCAGCAGTGGCCCGGGCACAGATACGCAGTATTTT.

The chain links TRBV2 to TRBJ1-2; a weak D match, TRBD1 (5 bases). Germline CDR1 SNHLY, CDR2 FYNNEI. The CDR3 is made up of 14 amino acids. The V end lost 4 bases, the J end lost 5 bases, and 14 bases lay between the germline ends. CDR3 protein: CASSVQTAYYGYTF. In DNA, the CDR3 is TGTGCCAGCAGTGTCCAGACAGCTTATTATGGCTACACCTTC.

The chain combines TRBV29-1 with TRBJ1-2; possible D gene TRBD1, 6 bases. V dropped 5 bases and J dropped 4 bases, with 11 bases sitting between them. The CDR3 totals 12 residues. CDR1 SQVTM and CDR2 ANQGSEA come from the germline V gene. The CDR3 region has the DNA TGCAGCGTTTCCCGGGACACCTATGGCTACACCTTC. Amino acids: CSVSRDTYGYTF.

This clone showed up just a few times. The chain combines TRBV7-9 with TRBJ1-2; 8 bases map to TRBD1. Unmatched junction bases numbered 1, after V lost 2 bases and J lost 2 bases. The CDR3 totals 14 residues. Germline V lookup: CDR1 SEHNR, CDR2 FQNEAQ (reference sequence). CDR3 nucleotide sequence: TGTGCCAGCAGCTTATCAGGGGGCAACTATGGCTACACCTTC. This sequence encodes CASSLSGGNYGYTF.

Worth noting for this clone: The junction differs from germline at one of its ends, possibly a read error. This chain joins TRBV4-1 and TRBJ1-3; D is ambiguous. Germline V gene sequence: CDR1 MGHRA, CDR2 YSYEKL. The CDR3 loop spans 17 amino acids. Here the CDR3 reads CASSEEGLAFSGNTIYF. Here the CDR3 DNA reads TGCGCCAGCAGCGAAGAGGGCCTGGCTTTCTCTGGAAACACCATATATTTT.

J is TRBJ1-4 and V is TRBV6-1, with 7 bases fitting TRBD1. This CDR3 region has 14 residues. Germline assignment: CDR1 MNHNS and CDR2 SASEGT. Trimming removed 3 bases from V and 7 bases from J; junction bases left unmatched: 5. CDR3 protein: CASSETGPGEKLFF. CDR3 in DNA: TGTGCCAGCAGTGAGACAGGGCCAGGTGAAAAACTGTTTTTT.

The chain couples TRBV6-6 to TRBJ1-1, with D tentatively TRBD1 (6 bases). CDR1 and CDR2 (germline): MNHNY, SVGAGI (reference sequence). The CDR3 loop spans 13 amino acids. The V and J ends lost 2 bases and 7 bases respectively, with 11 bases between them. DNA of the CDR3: TGTGCCAGCAGTTACGAGCCCAGGGGTGAAGCTTTCTTT. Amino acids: CASSYEPRGEAFF.

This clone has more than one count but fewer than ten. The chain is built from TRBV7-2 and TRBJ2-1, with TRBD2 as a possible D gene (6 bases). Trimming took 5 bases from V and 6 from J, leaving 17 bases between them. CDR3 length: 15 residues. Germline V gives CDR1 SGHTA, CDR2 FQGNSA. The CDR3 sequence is CASSPSRERRNEQFF. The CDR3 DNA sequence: TGTGCCAGCAGCCCGAGTCGGGAGAGGCGCAATGAGCAGTTCTTC.

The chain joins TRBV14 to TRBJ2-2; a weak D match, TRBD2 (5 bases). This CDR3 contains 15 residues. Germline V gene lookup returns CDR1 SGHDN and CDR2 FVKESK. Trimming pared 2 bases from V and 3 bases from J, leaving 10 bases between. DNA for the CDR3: TGTGCCAGCAGCCAACGGCTGGACTACACCGGGGAGCTGTTTTTT. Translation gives CASSQRLDYTGELFF.

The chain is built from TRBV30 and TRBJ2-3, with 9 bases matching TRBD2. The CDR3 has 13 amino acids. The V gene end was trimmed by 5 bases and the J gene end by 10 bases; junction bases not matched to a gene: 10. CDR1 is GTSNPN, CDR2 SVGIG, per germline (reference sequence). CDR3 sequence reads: CAWGPASGKAQYF. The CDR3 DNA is TGTGCCTGGGGCCCCGCTAGCGGGAAAGCGCAGTATTTT.

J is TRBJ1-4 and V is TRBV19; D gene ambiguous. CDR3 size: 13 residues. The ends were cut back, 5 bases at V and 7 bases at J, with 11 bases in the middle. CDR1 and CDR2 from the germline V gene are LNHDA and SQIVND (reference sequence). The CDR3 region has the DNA TGTGCCAGTAGTCCCCGAGGTCTTGAAAAACTGTTTTTT. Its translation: CASSPRGLEKLFF. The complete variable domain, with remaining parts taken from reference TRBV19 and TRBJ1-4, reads DGGITQSPKYLFRKEGQNVTLSCEQNLNHDAMYWYRQDPGQGLRLIYYSQIVNDFQKGDIAEGYSVSREKKESFPLTVTSAQKNPTAFYLCASSPRGLEKLFFGSGTQLSVL.

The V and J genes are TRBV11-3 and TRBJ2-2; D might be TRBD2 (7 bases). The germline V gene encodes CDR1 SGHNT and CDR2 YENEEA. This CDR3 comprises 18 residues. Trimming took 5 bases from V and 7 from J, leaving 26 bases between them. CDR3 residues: CASSLTLGGGPEVGELFF. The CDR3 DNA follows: TGTGCCAGCAGCCTAACTCTCGGCGGGGGCCCCGAGGTCGGGGAGCTGTTTTTT.

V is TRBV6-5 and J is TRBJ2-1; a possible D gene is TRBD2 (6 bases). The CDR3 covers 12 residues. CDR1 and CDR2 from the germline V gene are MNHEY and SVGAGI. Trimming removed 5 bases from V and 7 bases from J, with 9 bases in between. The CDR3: CASSRRGNEQFF. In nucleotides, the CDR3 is TGTGCCAGCAGTCGACGGGGGAATGAGCAGTTCTTC.

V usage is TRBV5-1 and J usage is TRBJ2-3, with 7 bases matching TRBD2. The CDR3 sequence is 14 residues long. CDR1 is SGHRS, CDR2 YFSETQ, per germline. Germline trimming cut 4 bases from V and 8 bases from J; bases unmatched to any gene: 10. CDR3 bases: TGCGCCAGCAGCCCACTAGCGAGCCAGGGTACGCAGTATTTT. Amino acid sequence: CASSPLASQGTQYF.

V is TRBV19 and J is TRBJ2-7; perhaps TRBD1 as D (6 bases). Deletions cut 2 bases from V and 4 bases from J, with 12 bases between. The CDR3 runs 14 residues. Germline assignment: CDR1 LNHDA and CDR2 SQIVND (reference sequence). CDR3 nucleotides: TGTGCCAGTAGTATACAGGGGACGCGGTACGAGCAGTACTTC. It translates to CASSIQGTRYEQYF.

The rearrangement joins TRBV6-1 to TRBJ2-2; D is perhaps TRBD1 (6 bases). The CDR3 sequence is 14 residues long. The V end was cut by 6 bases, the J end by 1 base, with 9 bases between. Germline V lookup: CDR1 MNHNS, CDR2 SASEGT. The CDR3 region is CASRSDRNTGELFF. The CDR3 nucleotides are TGTGCCAGCAGATCGGACAGGAACACCGGGGAGCTGTTTTTT.

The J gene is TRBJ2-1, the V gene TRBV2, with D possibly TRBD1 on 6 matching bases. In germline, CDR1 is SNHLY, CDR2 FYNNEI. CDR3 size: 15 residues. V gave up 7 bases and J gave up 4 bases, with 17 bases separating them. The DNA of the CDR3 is TGTGCCAGCAAGGTCAGGGGCTCAGCGTACAATGAGCAGTTCTTC. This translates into CASKVRGSAYNEQFF.

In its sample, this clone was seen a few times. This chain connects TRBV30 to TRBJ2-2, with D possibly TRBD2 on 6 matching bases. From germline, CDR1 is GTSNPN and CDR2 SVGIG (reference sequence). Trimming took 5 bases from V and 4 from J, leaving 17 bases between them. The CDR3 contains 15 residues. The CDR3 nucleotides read TGTGCCTGGGACGGGCGGGGTACTCCCACCGGGGAGCTGTTTTTT. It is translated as CAWDGRGTPTGELFF. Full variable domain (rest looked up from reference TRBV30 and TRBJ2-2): SQTIHQWPATLVQPVGSPLSLECTVEGTSNPNLYWYRQAAGRGLQLLFYSVGIGQISSEVPQNLSASRPQDRQFILSSKKLLLSDSGFYLCAWDGRGTPTGELFFGEGSRLTVL.

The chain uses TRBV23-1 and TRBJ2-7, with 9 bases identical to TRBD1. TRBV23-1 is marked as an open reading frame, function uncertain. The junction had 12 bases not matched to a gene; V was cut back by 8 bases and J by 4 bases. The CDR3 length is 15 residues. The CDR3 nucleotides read TGCGCCAGCCTCATCTGCCGGGACAGGGCTTACGAGCAGTACTTC. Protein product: CASLICRDRAYEQYF.

The CDR3 here is CASGDRGLDTQYF. In DNA, the CDR3 is TGCGCCAGCGGGGACAGGGGGCTAGATACGCAGTATTTT. The chain couples TRBV10-1 to TRBJ2-3; 12 bases align to TRBD1. The V gene's germline CDR1 is WNHNN and CDR2 SYGVQD (reference sequence). Unmatched junction bases numbered 2, after V lost 8 bases and J lost 5 bases. CDR3 length equals 13 residues.

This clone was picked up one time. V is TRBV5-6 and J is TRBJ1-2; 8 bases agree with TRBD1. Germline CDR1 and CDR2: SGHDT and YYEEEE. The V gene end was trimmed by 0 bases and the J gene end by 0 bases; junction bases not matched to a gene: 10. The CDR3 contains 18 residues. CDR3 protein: CASSLGETGAKANYGYTF. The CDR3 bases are TGTGCCAGCAGCTTGGGGGAGACAGGGGCGAAAGCTAACTATGGCTACACCTTC.

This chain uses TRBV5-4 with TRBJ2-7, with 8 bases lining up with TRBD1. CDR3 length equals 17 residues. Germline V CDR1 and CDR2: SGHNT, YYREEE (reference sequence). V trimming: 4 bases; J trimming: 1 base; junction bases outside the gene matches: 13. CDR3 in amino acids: CASSPSPIGQGSYEQYF. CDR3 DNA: TGTGCCAGCAGCCCGTCCCCGATCGGACAGGGATCCTACGAGCAGTACTTC.

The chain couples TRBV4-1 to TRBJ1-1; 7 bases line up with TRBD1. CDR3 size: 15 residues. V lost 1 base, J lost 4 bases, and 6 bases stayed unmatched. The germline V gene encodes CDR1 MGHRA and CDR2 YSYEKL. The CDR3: CASSQGQGSLTEAFF. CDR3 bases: TGCGCCAGCAGCCAAGGACAGGGCTCCCTCACTGAAGCTTTCTTT.